This paragraph covers one T cell receptor (beta chain) sequence. Its specificity is not known. Profiling relied on immunoSEQ multiplex PCR, and the TCRdb table lists in-frame clones only, not all of them. The sample lists tens of thousands of clones, roughly 80% seen once, with approximately 1.6% in the top ten. This record belongs to a study of T cells in narcolepsy. Looking at the study overall: Donors had narcolepsy type 1 or type 2, or were healthy controls. Study findings and constraints: Autoreactive clonotypes reportedly recurred in blood of same and different patients, not controls. In some patient and control memory CD4+ samples, autoreactive clones were absent. HCRT-specific and TRIB2-specific autoreactive clonotypes appeared among same-patient CSF and blood CD4+ clonotypes.

The CDR3 has 14 residues. The germline V gene has CDR1 SNHLY and CDR2 FYNNEI. The V gene end was trimmed by 6 bases and the J gene end by 4 bases; junction bases not matched to a gene: 7. The chain is built from TRBV2 and TRBJ2-5; 8 positions match TRBD1. The receptor's source is a human donor in good health. Material: memory (CD45RA-) CD4+ T cells from blood. CDR3 sequence (DNA): TGTGCCAGCAGCGACAGGGGAGGAGGAGAGACCCAGTACTTC. Encoded protein: CASSDRGGGETQYF.